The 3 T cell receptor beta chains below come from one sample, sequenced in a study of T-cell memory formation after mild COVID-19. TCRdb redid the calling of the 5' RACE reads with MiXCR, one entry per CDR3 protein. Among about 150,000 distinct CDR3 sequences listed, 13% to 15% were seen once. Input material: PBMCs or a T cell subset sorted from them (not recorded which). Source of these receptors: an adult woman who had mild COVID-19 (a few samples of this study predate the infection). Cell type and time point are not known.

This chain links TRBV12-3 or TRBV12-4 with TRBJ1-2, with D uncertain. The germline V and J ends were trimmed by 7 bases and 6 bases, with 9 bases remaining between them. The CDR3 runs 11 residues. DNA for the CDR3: TGTGCCAGCATTTACCGAGATGGCTACACCTTC. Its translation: CASIYRDGYTF.

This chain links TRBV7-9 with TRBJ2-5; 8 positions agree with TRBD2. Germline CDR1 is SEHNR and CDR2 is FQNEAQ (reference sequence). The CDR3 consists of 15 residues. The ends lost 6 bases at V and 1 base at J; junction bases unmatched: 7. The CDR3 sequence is CASSYPGGVQETQYF. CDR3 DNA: TGTGCCAGCAGTTACCCCGGGGGGGTCCAAGAGACCCAGTACTTC. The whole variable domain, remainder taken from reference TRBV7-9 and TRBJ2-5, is DTGVSQNPRHKITKRGQNVTFRCDPISEHNRLYWYRQTLGQGPEFLTYFQNEAQLEKSRLLSDRFSAERPKGSFSTLEIQRTEQGDSAMYLCASSYPGGVQETQYFGPGTRLLVL.

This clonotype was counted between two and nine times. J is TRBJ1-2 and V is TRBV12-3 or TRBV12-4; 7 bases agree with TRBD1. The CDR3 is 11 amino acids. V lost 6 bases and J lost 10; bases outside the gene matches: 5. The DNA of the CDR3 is TGTGCCAGCAGCCCGGGACAGTTCTACACCTTC. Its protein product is CASSPGQFYTF.